A selection of T cell receptor beta chains follows, all from one sample in a study of early T cells in non-severe SARS-CoV-2 infection. TCRdb recomputed calls from the 5' RACE reads with MiXCR, one row per CDR3 protein. The repertoire has under 35,000 distinct CDR3 sequences, about 10% of them found once; the top ten carry approximately 14%. Sequencing was performed on whole blood. Every receptor here comes from an adult who was a healthcare worker with PCR-confirmed SARS-CoV-2 infection or an uninfected control (not recorded which). Both conserved end residues are trimmed from each CDR3.

TRBV7-3	TRBJ2-6	15	ASSLNSLNSGANVLT
TRBV15	TRBJ2-7	12	ATSRDRAAYEQY
TRBV20-1	TRBJ2-1	14	SAERRSGVSYNEQF
TRBV5-1	TRBJ2-2	14	ASSPPGTANTGELF
TRBV29-1	TRBJ2-3	12	SLSGGGGTDTQY
TRBV29-1	TRBJ1-2	9	SVAVVYGYT
TRBV7-6	TRBJ2-3	12	ASSPLTSTDTQY
TRBV28	TRBJ2-5	9	ASAVRETQY
TRBV6-5	TRBJ2-4	8	ACYGPPWS
TRBV7-9	TRBJ1-2	11	ASSSDGYYGYT
TRBV11-2	TRBJ2-5	11	ASSFGGPEDQY
TRBV11-2	TRBJ2-1	12	ASSRVNQWNEQF
TRBV6-1	TRBJ2-1	10	ASRSGTGSSF
TRBV15	TRBJ2-2	14	ATSSPRRGATGELF
TRBV9	TRBJ2-1	13	ASSTPLADYNEQF
TRBV11-3	TRBJ2-5	12	ASSPQRAEETQY
TRBV6-1	TRBJ2-7	10	ASGEWGYEQY
TRBV2	TRBJ1-3	13	ASSVGGSGGNTIY
TRBV29-1	TRBJ2-5	15	SVNPSIQTSGWETQY
TRBV27	TRBJ1-2	11	ASSPQEQGGYT
TRBV6-4	TRBJ1-2	13	ASSDTAQALDGYT
TRBV27	TRBJ1-1	11	ASSLSLNTEAF
TRBV28	TRBJ1-4	13	ASSLSGGAHEKLF
TRBV10-3	TRBJ1-1	13	AISDSGTENTEAF
TRBV5-1	TRBJ1-1	11	ASSFQWDTEAF
TRBV5-1	TRBJ2-5	10	ASSGQQETQY
TRBV7-6	TRBJ1-3	14	ASSNHAGETGNTIY
TRBV6-6	TRBJ1-5	15	ASSYSQGSGSNQPQH